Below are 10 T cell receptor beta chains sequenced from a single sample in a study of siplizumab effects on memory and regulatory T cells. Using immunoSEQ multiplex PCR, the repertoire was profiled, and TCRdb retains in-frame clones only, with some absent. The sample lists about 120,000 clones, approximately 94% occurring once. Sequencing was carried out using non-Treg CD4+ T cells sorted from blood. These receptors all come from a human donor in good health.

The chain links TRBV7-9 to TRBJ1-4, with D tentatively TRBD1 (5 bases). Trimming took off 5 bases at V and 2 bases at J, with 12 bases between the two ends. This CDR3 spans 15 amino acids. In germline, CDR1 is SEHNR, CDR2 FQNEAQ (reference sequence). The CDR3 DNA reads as TGTGCCAGCAGCCTCCCCGCAGGGACTAATGAAAAACTGTTTTTT. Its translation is CASSLPAGTNEKLFF.

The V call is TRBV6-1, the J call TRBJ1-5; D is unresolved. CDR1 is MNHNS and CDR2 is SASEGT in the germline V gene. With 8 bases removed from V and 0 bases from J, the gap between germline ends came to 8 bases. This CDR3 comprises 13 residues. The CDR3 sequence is CASHLGSNQPQHF. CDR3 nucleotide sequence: TGTGCCAGCCATTTGGGTAGCAATCAGCCCCAGCATTTT.

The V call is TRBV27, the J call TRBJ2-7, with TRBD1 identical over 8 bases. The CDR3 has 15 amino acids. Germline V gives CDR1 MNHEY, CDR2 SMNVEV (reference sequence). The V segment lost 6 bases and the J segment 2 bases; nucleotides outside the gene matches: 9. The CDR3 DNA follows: TGTGCCAGCAGCCGCGCCGGGACAGGCGCCTACGAGCAGTACTTC. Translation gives CASSRAGTGAYEQYF.

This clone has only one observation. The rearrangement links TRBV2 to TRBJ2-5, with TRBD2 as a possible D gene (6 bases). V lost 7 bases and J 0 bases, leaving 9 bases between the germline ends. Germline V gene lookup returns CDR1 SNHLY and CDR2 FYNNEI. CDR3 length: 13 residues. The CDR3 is CASKRDYQETQYF. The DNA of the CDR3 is TGTGCCAGCAAAAGGGACTACCAAGAGACCCAGTACTTC.

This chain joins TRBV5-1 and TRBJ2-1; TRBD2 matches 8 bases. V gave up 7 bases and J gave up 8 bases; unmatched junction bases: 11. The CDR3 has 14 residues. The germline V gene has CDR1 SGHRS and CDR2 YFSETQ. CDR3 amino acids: CASFRTSLGDEQFF. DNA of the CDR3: TGCGCCAGCTTCAGGACTAGCTTGGGCGATGAGCAGTTCTTC.

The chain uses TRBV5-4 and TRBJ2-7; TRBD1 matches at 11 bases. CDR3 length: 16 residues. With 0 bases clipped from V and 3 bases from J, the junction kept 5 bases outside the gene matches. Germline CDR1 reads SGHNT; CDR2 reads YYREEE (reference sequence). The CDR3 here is CASSLGSGTGGYEQYF. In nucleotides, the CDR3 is TGTGCCAGCAGCTTGGGGAGCGGGACAGGGGGCTACGAGCAGTACTTC.

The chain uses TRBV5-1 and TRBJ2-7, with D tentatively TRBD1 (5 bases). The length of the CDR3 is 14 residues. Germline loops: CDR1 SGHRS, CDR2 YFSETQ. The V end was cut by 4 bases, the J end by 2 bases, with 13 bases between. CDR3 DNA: TGCGCCAGCAGCAAATTGCAGGGTACCTACGAGCAGTACTTC. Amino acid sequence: CASSKLQGTYEQYF.

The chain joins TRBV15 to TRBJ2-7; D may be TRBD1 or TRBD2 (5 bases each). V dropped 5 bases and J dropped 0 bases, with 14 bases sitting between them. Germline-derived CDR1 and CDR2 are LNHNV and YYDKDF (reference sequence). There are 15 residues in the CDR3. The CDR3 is CATSRGADSSYEQYF. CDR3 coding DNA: TGTGCCACCAGCCGAGGGGCAGACTCCTCCTACGAGCAGTACTTC.

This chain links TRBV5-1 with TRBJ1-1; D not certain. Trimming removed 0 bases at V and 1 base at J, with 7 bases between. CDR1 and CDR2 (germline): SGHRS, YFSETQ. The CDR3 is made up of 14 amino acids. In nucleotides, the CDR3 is TGCGCCAGCAGCTTGGCCGATTCGAACACTGAAGCTTTCTTT. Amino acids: CASSLADSNTEAFF.

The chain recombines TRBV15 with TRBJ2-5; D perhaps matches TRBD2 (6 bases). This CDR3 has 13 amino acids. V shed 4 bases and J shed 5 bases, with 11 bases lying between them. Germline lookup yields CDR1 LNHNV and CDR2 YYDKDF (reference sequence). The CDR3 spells CATSTGLLETQYF. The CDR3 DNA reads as TGTGCCACCAGCACAGGACTATTGGAGACCCAGTACTTC. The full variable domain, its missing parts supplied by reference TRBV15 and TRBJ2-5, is DAMVIQNPRYQVTQFGKPVTLSCSQTLNHNVMYWYQQKSSQAPKLLFHYYDKDFNNEADTPDNFQSRRPNTSFCFLDIRSPGLGDTAMYLCATSTGLLETQYFGPGTRLLVL.